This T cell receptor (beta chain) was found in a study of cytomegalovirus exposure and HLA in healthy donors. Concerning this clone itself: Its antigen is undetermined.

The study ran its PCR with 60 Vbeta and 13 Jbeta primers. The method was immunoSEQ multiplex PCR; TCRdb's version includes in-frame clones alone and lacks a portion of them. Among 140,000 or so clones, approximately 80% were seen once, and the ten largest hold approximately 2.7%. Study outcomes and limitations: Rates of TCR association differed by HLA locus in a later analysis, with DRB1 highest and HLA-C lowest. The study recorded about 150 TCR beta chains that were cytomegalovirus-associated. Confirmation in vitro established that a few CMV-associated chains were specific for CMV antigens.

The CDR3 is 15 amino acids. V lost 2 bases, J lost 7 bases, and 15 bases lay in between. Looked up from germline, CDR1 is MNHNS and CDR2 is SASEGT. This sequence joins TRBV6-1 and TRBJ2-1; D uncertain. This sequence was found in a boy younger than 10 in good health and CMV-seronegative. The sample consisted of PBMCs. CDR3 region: CASSEIFVPSNEQFF. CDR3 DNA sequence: TGTGCCAGCAGTGAAATTTTTGTCCCCTCTAATGAGCAGTTCTTC.